The clone carrying this T cell receptor beta chain was seen only a few times. What it recognizes is unknown. These data belong to a study of post-analysis software for immune sequencing data. Findings and limits, study-wide: Patients had higher frequencies than controls of roughly 5 TRBV segments, including TRBV5-6, TRBV5-1 and TRBV20-1. Controls had significantly higher normalized Chao1 diversity than multiple sclerosis patients. Samples made in the same batch grouped tightly together by F measure.

V trimming: 1 base; J trimming: 2 bases; junction bases outside the gene matches: 10. CDR3 length: 19 amino acids. The germline V gene encodes CDR1 SGHTA and CDR2 FQGNSA. Tagging with unique molecular identifiers was a feature of the TCR beta cDNA libraries. T cells numbering roughly 0.85 to 11 million yielded roughly 0.5 million cDNA molecules. One entry per CDR3 protein results from TCRdb running MiXCR on the PCR reads. The sample has about 760,000 distinct CDR3 sequences; about 27% are singletons. The sequenced sample was blood. This sequence joins TRBV7-2 and TRBJ2-3; TRBD2 matches at 12 bases. This TCR came from a girl aged 5-17 years with multiple sclerosis. The CDR3 loop is CASSLVLTSGGRDTDTQYF. The CDR3 DNA reads TGTGCCAGCAGCTTAGTTCTTACTAGCGGGGGGCGGGACACAGATACGCAGTATTTT.